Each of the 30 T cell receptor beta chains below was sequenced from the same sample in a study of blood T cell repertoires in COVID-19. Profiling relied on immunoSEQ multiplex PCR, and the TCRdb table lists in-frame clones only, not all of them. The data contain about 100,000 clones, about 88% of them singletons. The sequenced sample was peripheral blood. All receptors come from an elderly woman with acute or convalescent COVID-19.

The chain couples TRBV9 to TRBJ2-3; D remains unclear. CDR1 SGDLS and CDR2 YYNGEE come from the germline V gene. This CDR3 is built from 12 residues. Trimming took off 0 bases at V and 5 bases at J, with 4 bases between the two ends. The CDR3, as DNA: TGTGCCAGCAGCGTAGCTCTAGATACGCAGTATTTT. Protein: CASSVALDTQYF.

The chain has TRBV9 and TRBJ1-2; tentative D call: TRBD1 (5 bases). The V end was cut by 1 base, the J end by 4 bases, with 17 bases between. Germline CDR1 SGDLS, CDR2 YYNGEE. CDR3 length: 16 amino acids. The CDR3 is CASSVRARGDGYGYTF. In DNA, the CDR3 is TGTGCCAGCAGCGTACGGGCGCGGGGCGACGGCTATGGCTACACCTTC.

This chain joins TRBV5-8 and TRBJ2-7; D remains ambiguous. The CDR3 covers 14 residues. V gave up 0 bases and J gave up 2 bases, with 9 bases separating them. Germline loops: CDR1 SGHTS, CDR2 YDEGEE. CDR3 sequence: CASSLEPNTYEQYF. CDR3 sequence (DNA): TGTGCCAGCAGCTTGGAGCCCAATACCTACGAGCAGTACTTC.

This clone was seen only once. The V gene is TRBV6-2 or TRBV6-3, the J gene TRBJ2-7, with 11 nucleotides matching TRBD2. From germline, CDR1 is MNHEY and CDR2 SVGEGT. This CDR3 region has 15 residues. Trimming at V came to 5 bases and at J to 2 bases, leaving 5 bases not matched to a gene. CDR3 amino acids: CASSPLAGGTYEQYF. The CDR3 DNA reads TGTGCCAGCAGTCCCCTAGCGGGAGGCACCTACGAGCAGTACTTC.

The CDR3 sequence is CASSAIGTGGDTQYF. The CDR3 nucleotides read TGTGCCAGCAGCGCCATCGGGACGGGGGGAGATACGCAGTATTTT. This rearrangement joins TRBV5-4 to TRBJ2-3; the match to TRBD2 covers 7 bases. The CDR3 covers 15 residues. The V gene end was trimmed by 4 bases and the J gene end by 5 bases; junction bases not matched to a gene: 10. Germline V lookup: CDR1 SGHNT, CDR2 YYREEE (reference sequence).

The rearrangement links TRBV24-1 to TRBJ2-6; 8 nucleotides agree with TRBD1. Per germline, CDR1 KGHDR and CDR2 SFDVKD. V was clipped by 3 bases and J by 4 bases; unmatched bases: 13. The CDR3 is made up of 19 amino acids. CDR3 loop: CATSDPARTGRSGANVLTF. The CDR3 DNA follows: TGTGCCACCAGTGATCCAGCACGGACAGGGAGGTCCGGGGCCAACGTCCTGACTTTC.

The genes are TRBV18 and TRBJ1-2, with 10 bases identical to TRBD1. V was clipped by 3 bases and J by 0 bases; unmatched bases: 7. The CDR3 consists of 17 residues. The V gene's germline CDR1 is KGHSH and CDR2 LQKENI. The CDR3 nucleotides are TGTGCCAGCTCACCTCCGGGACAGGGGATCCCTAACTATGGCTACACCTTC. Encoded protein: CASSPPGQGIPNYGYTF.

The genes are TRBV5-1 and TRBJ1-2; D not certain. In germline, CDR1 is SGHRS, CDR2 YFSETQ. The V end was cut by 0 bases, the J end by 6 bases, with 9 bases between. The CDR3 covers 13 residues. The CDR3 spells CASSLVPGDGYTF. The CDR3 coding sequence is TGCGCCAGCAGCTTGGTCCCCGGAGATGGCTACACCTTC.

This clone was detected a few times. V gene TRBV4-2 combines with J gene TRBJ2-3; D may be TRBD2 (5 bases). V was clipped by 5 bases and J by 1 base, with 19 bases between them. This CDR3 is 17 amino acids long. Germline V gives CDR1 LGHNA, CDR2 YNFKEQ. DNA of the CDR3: TGTGCCAGCAGCAAAGGTACGGGAATGGAAGGCACAGATACGCAGTATTTT. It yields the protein CASSKGTGMEGTDTQYF.

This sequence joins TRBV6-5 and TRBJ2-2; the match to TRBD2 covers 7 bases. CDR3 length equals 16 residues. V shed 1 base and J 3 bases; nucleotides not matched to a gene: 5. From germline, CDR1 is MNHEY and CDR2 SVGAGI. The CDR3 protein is CASSYLPGGDTGELFF. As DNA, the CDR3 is TGTGCCAGCAGTTACTTACCGGGGGGAGACACCGGGGAGCTGTTTTTT.

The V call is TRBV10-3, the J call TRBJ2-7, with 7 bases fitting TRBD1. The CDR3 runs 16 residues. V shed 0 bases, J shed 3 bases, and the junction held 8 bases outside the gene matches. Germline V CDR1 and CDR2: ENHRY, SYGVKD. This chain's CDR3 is CAISESEGQPNYEQYF. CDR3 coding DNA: TGTGCCATCAGTGAGTCTGAGGGACAGCCTAACTACGAGCAGTACTTC.

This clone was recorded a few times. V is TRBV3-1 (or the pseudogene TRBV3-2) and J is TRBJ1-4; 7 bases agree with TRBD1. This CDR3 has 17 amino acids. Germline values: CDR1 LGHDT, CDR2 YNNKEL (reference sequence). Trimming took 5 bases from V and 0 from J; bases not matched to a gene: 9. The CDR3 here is CASSVTPGQTTNEKLFF. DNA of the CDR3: TGTGCCAGCAGCGTTACTCCGGGACAGACAACTAATGAAAAACTGTTTTTT.

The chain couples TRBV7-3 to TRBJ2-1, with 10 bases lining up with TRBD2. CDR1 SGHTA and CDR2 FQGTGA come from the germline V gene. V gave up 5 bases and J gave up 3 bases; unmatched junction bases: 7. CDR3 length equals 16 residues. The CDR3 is CASSILGLADYNEQFF. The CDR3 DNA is TGTGCCAGCAGCATCTTAGGACTAGCGGACTACAATGAGCAGTTCTTC.

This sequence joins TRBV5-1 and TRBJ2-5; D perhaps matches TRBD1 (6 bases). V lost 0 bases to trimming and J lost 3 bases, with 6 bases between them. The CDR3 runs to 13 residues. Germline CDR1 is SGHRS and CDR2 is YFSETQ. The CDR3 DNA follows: TGCGCCAGCAGCTTGGACAGGGAAGAGACCCAGTACTTC. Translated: CASSLDREETQYF.

CDR3 loop: CASSLGPSGKVSPYGYTF. Written as DNA, the CDR3 is TGTGCCAGCAGCTTAGGGCCTTCGGGTAAAGTTTCCCCCTATGGCTACACCTTC. The J gene is TRBJ1-2, the V gene TRBV7-2; D gene unclear. The CDR3 spans 18 residues. V lost 1 base and J 4 bases, leaving 22 bases between the germline ends. Germline CDR1 reads SGHTA; CDR2 reads FQGNSA.

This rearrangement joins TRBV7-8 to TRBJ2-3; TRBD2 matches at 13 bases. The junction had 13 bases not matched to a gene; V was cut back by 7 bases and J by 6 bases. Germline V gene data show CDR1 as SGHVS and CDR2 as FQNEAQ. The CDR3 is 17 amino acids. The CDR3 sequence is CASNPEVLTSGGDTQYF. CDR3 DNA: TGTGCCAGCAACCCGGAGGTTCTGACTAGCGGGGGGGATACGCAGTATTTT.

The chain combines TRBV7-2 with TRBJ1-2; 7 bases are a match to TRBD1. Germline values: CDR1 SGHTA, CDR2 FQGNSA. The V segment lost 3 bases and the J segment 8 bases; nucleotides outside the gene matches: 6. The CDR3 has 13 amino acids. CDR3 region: CASSFARGSGYTF. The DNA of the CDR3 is TGTGCCAGCAGCTTCGCCAGGGGGTCCGGCTACACCTTC. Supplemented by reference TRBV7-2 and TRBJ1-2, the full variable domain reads GAGVSQSPSNKVTEKGKDVELRCDPISGHTALYWYRQSLGQGLEFLIYFQGNSAPDKSGLPSDRFSAERTGGSVSTLTIQRTQQEDSAVYLCASSFARGSGYTFGSGTRLTVV.

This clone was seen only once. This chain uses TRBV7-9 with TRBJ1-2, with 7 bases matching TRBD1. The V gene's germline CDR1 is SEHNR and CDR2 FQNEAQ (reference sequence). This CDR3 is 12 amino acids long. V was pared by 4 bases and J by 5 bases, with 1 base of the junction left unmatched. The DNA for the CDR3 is TGTGCCAGCAGCTCGACAGGGTATGGCTACACCTTC. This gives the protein CASSSTGYGYTF. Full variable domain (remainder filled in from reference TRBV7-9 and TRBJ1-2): DTGVSQNPRHKITKRGQNVTFRCDPISEHNRLYWYRQTLGQGPEFLTYFQNEAQLEKSRLLSDRFSAERPKGSFSTLEIQRTEQGDSAMYLCASSSTGYGYTFGSGTRLTVV.

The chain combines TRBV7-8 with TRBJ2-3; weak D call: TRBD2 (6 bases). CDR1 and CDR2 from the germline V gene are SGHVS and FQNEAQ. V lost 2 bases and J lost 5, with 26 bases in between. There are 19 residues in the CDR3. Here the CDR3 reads CASSLISARGASVGDTQYF. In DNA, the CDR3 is TGTGCCAGCAGCTTAATTTCGGCGCGAGGGGCTAGCGTCGGAGATACGCAGTATTTT.

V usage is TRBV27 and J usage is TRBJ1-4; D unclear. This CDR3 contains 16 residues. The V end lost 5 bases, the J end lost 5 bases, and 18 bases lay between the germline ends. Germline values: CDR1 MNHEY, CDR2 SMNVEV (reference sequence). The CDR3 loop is CASSPVPPGYNEKLFF. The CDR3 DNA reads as TGTGCCAGCAGTCCAGTCCCGCCCGGGTACAATGAAAAACTGTTTTTT.

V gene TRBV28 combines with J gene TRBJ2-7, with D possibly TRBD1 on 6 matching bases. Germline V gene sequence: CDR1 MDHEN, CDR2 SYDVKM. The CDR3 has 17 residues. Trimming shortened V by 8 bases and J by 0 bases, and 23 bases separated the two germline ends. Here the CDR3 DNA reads TGTGCCAGCCCTCCCTCCGGACAGCACCGAACCTCCTACGAGCAGTACTTC. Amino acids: CASPPSGQHRTSYEQYF.

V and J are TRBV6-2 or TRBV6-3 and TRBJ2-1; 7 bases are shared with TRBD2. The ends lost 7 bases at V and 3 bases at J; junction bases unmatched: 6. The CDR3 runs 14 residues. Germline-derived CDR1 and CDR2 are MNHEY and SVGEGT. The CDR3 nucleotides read TGTGCCAGCAACCCGGGCGGGAGCTACAATGAGCAGTTCTTC. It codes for CASNPGGSYNEQFF.

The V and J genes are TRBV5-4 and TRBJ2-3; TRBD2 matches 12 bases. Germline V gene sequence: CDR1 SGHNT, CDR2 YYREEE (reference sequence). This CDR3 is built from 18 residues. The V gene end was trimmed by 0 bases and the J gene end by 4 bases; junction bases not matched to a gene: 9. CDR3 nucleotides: TGTGCCAGCAGCTTGGGTGGCAGGACTAGCGGGATCCCAGATACGCAGTATTTT. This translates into CASSLGGRTSGIPDTQYF. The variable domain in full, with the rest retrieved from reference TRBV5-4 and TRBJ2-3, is ETGVTQSPTHLIKTRGQQVTLRCSSQSGHNTVSWYQQALGQGPQFIFQYYREEENGRGNFPPRFSGLQFPNYSSELNVNALELDDSALYLCASSLGGRTSGIPDTQYFGPGTRLTVL.

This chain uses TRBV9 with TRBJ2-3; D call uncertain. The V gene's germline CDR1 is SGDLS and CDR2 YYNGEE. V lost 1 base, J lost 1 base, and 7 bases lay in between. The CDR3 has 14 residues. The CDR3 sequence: CASSVTDRTDTQYF. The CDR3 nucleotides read TGTGCCAGCAGCGTAACAGACCGCACAGATACGCAGTATTTT.

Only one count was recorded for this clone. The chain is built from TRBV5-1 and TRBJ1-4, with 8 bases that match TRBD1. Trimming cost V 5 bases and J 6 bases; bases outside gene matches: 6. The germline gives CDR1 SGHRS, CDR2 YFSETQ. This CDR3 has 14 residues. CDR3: CASRPGTGDEKLFF. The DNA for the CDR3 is TGCGCCAGCAGACCCGGGACAGGAGATGAAAAACTGTTTTTT.

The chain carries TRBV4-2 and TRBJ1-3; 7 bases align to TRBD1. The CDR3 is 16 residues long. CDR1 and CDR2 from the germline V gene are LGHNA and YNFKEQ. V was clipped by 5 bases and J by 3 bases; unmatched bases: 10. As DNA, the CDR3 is TGTGCCAGCAGCACCCACAGGGGAACCGGTGGAAACACCATATATTTT. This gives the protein CASSTHRGTGGNTIYF.

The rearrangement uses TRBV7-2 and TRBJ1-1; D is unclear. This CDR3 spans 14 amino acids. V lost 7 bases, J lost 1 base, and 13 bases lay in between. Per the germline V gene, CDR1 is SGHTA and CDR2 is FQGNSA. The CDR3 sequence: CASTPGSANTEAFF. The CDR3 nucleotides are TGTGCCAGCACGCCCGGGTCGGCGAACACTGAAGCTTTCTTT.

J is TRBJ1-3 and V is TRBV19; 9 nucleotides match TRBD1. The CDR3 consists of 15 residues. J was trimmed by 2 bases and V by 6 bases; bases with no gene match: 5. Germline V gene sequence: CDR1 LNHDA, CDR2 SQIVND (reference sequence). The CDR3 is CASSSGTGTGNTIYF. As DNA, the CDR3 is TGTGCCAGTAGCTCCGGGACAGGGACTGGAAACACCATATATTTT.

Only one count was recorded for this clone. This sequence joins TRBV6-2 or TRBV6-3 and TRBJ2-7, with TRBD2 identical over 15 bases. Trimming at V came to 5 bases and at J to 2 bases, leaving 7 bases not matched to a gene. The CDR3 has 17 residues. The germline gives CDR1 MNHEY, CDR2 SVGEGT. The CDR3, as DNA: TGTGCCAGCAGTCGCGGACTAGCGGGAGGGTGGACCTACGAGCAGTACTTC. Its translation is CASSRGLAGGWTYEQYF.

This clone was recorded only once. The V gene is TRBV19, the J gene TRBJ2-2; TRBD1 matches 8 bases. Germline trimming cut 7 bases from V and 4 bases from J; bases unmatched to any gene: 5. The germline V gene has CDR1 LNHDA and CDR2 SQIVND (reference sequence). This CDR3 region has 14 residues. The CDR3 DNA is TGTGCCAGTAAGATTACAGGGGGCACCGGGGAGCTGTTTTTT. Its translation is CASKITGGTGELFF.